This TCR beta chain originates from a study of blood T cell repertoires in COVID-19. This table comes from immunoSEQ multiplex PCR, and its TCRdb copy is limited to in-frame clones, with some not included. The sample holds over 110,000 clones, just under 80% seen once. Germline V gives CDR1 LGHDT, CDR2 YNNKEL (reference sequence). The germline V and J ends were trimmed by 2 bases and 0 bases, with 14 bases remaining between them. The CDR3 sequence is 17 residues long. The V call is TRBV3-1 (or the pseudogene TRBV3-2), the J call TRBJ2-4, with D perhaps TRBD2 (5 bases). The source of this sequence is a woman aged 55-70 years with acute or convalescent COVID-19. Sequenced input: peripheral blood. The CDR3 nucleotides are TGTGCCAGCAGCCAACCAAGAGCGGAACTAGCCAAAAACATTCAGTACTTC. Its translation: CASSQPRAELAKNIQYF.